This TCR beta chain is drawn from a study of T cell responses to AZD1222 COVID-19 vaccine. Findings of the study overall: Repertoire sampling occurred only after the peak T cell response. Baseline antibody screening turned up just a handful of seropositive AZD1222 recipients.

This clone occurred once. Its specificity is unknown. Data came from immunoSEQ multiplex PCR; TCRdb stores just in-frame clones and leaves some out. The sample includes about 120,000 clones, more than 85% of them seen just once. Germline CDR1 is SNHLY and CDR2 is FYNNEI. V was cut by 10 bases and J by 2 bases, with 9 bases left in between. The CDR3 extends over 12 amino acids. The origin of this receptor is an adult in good health. The chain joins TRBV2 to TRBJ1-3; tentative D call: TRBD1 (5 bases). Here the sequenced sample was peripheral blood, taken on day 0 of AZD1222 vaccination. The DNA for the CDR3 is TGTGCCACTCCGGGGGCTGGAAACACCATATATTTT. Translated, it gives CATPGAGNTIYF.